This T cell receptor (beta chain) was recovered during a study of blood T cell repertoires in COVID-19 (dated by TCRdb to about 2020). Turning to the overall study: Samples covering the acute and convalescent phases of COVID-19 were provided by collaborators in the United States, Italy and Spain. The dataset comprised deeply sampled blood TCRbeta repertoires from subjects exposed to, actively infected with, or recovered from COVID-19. The material from the prospective study consisted of cDNA or gDNA derived from T cells, B-cell-depleted T cells, or PBMCs. Nearly every sample came with metadata listing a de-identified subject ID, COVID-19 status, age in years and sex. Where HLA class I and class II types were available, the types were taken from metadata supplied by the sample provider, not from assay-based typing. Samples were obtained from the ongoing ImmuneRACE study (first 160 participants) and from 950 to 1,500 subjects provided by 6 global collaborators. A freely available public database, intended as a resource for researchers studying the immune response to SARS-CoV-2, is where the repertoires were released. Broader findings and caveats from the paper: How much clinical and demographic metadata was included differed by source and by participant, and the metadata was provided uncurated.

CDR1 is given as SGHTA and CDR2 as FQGTGA, both from the germline V gene. Taken from cysteine to phenylalanine, the CDR3 has 17 residues. The DNA shown is the 51-base CDR3, in frame from base 1. Germline trimming amounts to 2 bases on V and 10 bases on J, with 13 as the count of junction bases outside the gene matches. The collaborating institutions used their own protocols to collect whole blood in K2EDTA tubes. For TCRbeta analysis, collaborator samples were shipped as frozen whole blood, as isolated PBMCs, or as DNA extracted from either sample type. This clone was recorded only once. The antigen it binds to is not known. One base away there is no much larger clone; base qualities are not given. The immunoSEQ Assay, a bias-controlled multiplex PCR, was used to amplify TCRbeta CDR3 regions from genomic DNA. Concerning the study's data processing: The number of nucleated cells in each sample was estimated by amplification of reference gene primers within the assay. To quantify the absolute abundance of each unique TCRbeta CDR3 rearrangement, sequence reads were collapsed and filtered. For each sample, productive Simpson clonality was calculated as the square root of Simpson's diversity index over productive rearrangements. This immuneACCESS table, as held by TCRdb, lists in-frame sequences with V and J called but not all clones. Of the missing ones, under half trace to an unresolved V gene in checked studies; the others have no known cause. V, J and clone size are those of that table, while D and trimming were read from the DNA. The sample yields around 100,000 clones; under 95% were counted once. The ten top clones hold around 2.3% of the sample.

The rearrangement combines TRBV7-3 with TRBJ2-1, with 11 bases in between that match TRBD2. The source of this sequence is a human donor with active COVID-19. The donor label of this sample is uncertain. The specimen sequenced was peripheral blood. The DNA is TGTGCCAGCAGCTTAGATGGGCTAGCGGGGGGAGCAGGGGAGCAGTTCTTC. This sequence encodes CASSLDGLAGGAGEQFF. This CDR3, with the reference TRBV7-3 and TRBJ2-1 proteins standing in past its ends, gives the full variable domain GAGVSQTPSNKVTEKGKYVELRCDPISGHTALYWYRQSLGQGPEFLIYFQGTGAADDSGLPNDRFFAVRPEGSVSTLKIQRTERGDSAVYLCASSLDGLAGGAGEQFFGPGTRLTVL.